Following are 28 T cell receptor beta chains from one sample sequenced in a study of shared clonotypes between healthy human individuals. Produced via immunoSEQ multiplex PCR; TCRdb's table is partial and in-frame only. The repertoire holds 2 million to 2.5 million clones, with 93% as singletons. The specimen was naive CD4+ T cells from PBMCs. Subset meaning: CD45RA+ positively selected. These TCRs come from a young man in good health. Some clones in this sample may be carry-over from other donors' samples.

The chain joins TRBV18 to TRBJ1-6, with D unclear. The CDR3 has 14 residues. Germline CDR1 and CDR2: KGHSH and LQKENI. V lost 3 bases to trimming and J lost 7 bases, with 10 bases between them. CDR3 in DNA: TGTGCCAGCTCACCGGCGGGGAAAAATTCACCCCTCCACTTT. It translates to CASSPAGKNSPLHF.

The rearrangement links TRBV11-1 to TRBJ1-1, with D possibly matching TRBD1 (6 bases). Trimming pared 2 bases from V and 5 bases from J, leaving 15 bases between. Germline V gene data show CDR1 as SGHAT and CDR2 as FQDESV (reference sequence). The CDR3 totals 15 residues. The CDR3, as DNA: TGTGCCAGCAGCTTAATTAAGGGGGTAGGGACTGAAGCTTTCTTT. It yields the protein CASSLIKGVGTEAFF.

This sequence joins TRBV30 and TRBJ2-7, with 7 bases lining up with TRBD2. Germline V gives CDR1 GTSNPN, CDR2 SVGIG (reference sequence). With V trimmed by 0 bases and J by 4 bases, 18 bases remained unmatched. The CDR3 loop spans 18 amino acids. The CDR3: CAWSVYGRRERPFYEQYF. The DNA of the CDR3 is TGTGCCTGGAGTGTATATGGGAGGCGGGAGCGTCCCTTTTACGAGCAGTACTTC.

This clone was seen only once. The V call is TRBV4-1, the J call TRBJ1-2, with TRBD1 identical over 7 bases. This CDR3 region has 14 residues. V shed 4 bases, J shed 4 bases, and the junction held 6 bases outside the gene matches. The germline V gene has CDR1 MGHRA and CDR2 YSYEKL. The CDR3 bases are TGCGCCAGCAGCCCCCTAGGGGGCTCCTATGGCTACACCTTC. Translation gives CASSPLGGSYGYTF.

The chain recombines TRBV9 with TRBJ2-5, with 10 positions matching TRBD2. CDR3 length: 19 residues. CDR1 and CDR2 from the germline V gene are SGDLS and YYNGEE. With V trimmed by 4 bases and J by 3 bases, 18 bases remained unmatched. The CDR3 bases are TGTGCCAGCAGCCTCGCTGTAGGGCTAGCGGGAGTCCGGAAAGAGACCCAGTACTTC. It specifies CASSLAVGLAGVRKETQYF.

The chain is built from TRBV5-8 and TRBJ1-5; perhaps TRBD1 as D (5 bases). V dropped 3 bases and J dropped 7 bases, with 11 bases sitting between them. This CDR3 has 13 amino acids. The germline V gene has CDR1 SGHTS and CDR2 YDEGEE. This CDR3 reads CASSWGYRQPQHF. CDR3 in DNA: TGTGCCAGCAGCTGGGGGTACCGCCAGCCCCAGCATTTT.

The V call is TRBV7-2, the J call TRBJ2-7; 7 nucleotides match TRBD2. This CDR3 is 15 amino acids long. CDR1 and CDR2 from the germline V gene are SGHTA and FQGNSA. V lost 1 base to trimming and J lost 3 bases; unmatched junction nucleotides: 6. The CDR3 reads CASSLGGGSYYEQYF. The CDR3 nucleotides are TGTGCCAGCAGCTTAGGAGGCGGGAGCTACTACGAGCAGTACTTC.

About this clone: This sample also contains other DNA sequences that code for the same CDR3. V usage is TRBV5-1 and J usage is TRBJ1-2, with D possibly matching TRBD1 (5 bases). V lost 2 bases and J 4 bases, leaving 9 bases between the germline ends. This CDR3 is 13 amino acids long. Germline CDR1 SGHRS, CDR2 YFSETQ. CDR3 sequence reads: CASSFDSSYGYTF. DNA of the CDR3: TGCGCCAGCAGCTTTGACAGCAGCTATGGCTACACCTTC.

This rearrangement joins TRBV20-1 to TRBJ2-5; D unclear. The J call could be wrong; TRBJ2-7 is a better fit for the DNA end. CDR3 length: 11 amino acids. Per germline, CDR1 DFQATT and CDR2 SNEGSKA (reference sequence). CDR3 residues: CSAQKPYEQYF. In DNA, the CDR3 is TGCAGTGCCCAAAAGCCTTACGAGCAGTACTTC.

Concerning this clone: The sample holds other DNA sequences that translate to the same CDR3. This rearrangement joins TRBV9 to TRBJ1-4; unclear D gene. CDR1 and CDR2 (germline): SGDLS, YYNGEE. Trimming cost V 0 bases and J 7 bases, with 7 bases left between them. CDR3 size: 13 residues. CDR3 nucleotide sequence: TGTGCCAGCAGCGTAGGAGGCGCTGAAAAACTGTTTTTT. Translating gives CASSVGGAEKLFF.

As for this clone: Other DNA sequences in the same sample also yield this CDR3. The chain has TRBV2 and TRBJ2-6; TRBD1 is a possible D gene (5 bases). Looked up from germline, CDR1 is SNHLY and CDR2 is FYNNEI. This CDR3 region has 15 residues. Between the trimmed V and J ends, which lost 5 bases and 0 bases, there was a span of 8 bases. DNA of the CDR3: TGTGCCAGCAGTCCAGGGTCCTCTGGGGCCAACGTCCTGACTTTC. Encoded protein: CASSPGSSGANVLTF.

The gene calls are TRBV18 and TRBJ2-1; 15 bases fit TRBD2. CDR3 length: 16 amino acids. Losses at the gene ends were 5 bases for V and 7 bases for J; bases not matched to a gene: 6. Germline CDR1 reads KGHSH; CDR2 reads LQKENI. CDR3 bases: TGTGCCAGCTCAGGGGGACTAGCGGGAGGCGATAATGAGCAGTTCTTC. It specifies CASSGGLAGGDNEQFF. The complete variable domain, with remaining parts taken from reference TRBV18 and TRBJ2-1, reads NAGVMQNPRHLVRRRGQEARLRCSPMKGHSHVYWYRQLPEEGLKFMVYLQKENIIDESGMPKERFSAEFPKEGPSILRIQQVVRGDSAAYFCASSGGLAGGDNEQFFGPGTRLTVL.

The CDR3 spells CASSFQQSYGYTF. The CDR3 DNA reads as TGTGCCAGCAGTTTCCAACAGAGCTATGGCTACACCTTC. The chain recombines TRBV27 with TRBJ1-2; D is ambiguous. Trimming left V 3 bases short and J 4 bases short, with 9 bases between. Germline CDR1 MNHEY, CDR2 SMNVEV (reference sequence). There are 13 residues in the CDR3.

V is TRBV28 and J is TRBJ2-1; 7 nucleotides line up with TRBD2. The V segment lost 2 bases and the J segment 3 bases; nucleotides outside the gene matches: 7. Germline V lookup: CDR1 MDHEN, CDR2 SYDVKM. The CDR3 consists of 16 residues. The CDR3 protein is CASSLGGRANYNEQFF. The DNA of the CDR3 is TGTGCCAGCAGTTTAGGGGGGAGGGCTAACTACAATGAGCAGTTCTTC.

As DNA, the CDR3 is TGTGCCAGCAGTGAATCGTACAGGGGGGCTTCACCCCTCCACTTT. It is translated as CASSESYRGASPLHF. The V and J genes are TRBV25-1 and TRBJ1-6, with 8 bases fitting TRBD1. With 1 base clipped from V and 9 bases from J, the junction kept 5 bases outside the gene matches. CDR1 is MGHDK and CDR2 is SYGVNS in the germline V gene. The CDR3 is 15 amino acids.

The chain links TRBV4-2 to TRBJ2-7; no clear D gene. Germline V CDR1 and CDR2: LGHNA, YNFKEQ. The CDR3 consists of 15 residues. The V end lost 0 bases, the J end lost 2 bases, and 11 bases lay between the germline ends. This chain's CDR3 is CASSQEFPPAYEQYF. The CDR3 bases are TGTGCCAGCAGCCAAGAATTTCCACCGGCCTACGAGCAGTACTTC.

The V and J genes are TRBV7-2 and TRBJ2-7; D is possibly TRBD2 (6 bases). This CDR3 contains 14 residues. CDR1 and CDR2 from the germline V gene are SGHTA and FQGNSA. The ends were cut back, 1 base at V and 3 bases at J, with 10 bases in the middle. The CDR3 sequence is CASSLGGGNYEQYF. Here the CDR3 DNA reads TGTGCCAGCAGCTTAGGTGGAGGGAACTACGAGCAGTACTTC.

Concerning this clone itself: Other DNA sequences within the sample encode an identical CDR3. The rearrangement joins TRBV25-1 to TRBJ2-5; D uncertain. Germline V lookup: CDR1 MGHDK, CDR2 SYGVNS. The V end was cut by 3 bases, the J end by 2 bases, with 10 bases between. The CDR3 covers 14 residues. CDR3 amino acids: CASSDQTGQETQYF. The CDR3 region has the DNA TGTGCCAGCAGTGATCAAACCGGGCAAGAGACCCAGTACTTC.

V and J are TRBV5-8 and TRBJ1-5, with 8 bases matching TRBD1. Losses at the gene ends were 4 bases for V and 6 bases for J; bases not matched to a gene: 3. The CDR3 contains 13 residues. Per the germline V gene, CDR1 is SGHTS and CDR2 is YDEGEE. The CDR3 bases are TGTGCCAGCAGCCAGGACAGGGCTCAGCCCCAGCATTTT. Translated, it gives CASSQDRAQPQHF.

This clone was seen just once. The V call is TRBV6-6, the J call TRBJ1-2; D is possibly TRBD1 (5 bases). V shed 0 bases and J shed 9 bases, with 5 bases lying between them. CDR3 length equals 11 residues. From germline, CDR1 is MNHNY and CDR2 SVGAGI (reference sequence). CDR3 protein: CASSYSGRYTF. The CDR3 DNA reads TGTGCCAGCAGTTACTCGGGGCGCTACACCTTC.

The rearrangement uses TRBV19 and TRBJ2-1; D uncertain. Germline CDR1 LNHDA, CDR2 SQIVND (reference sequence). V gave up 5 bases and J gave up 2 bases, with 13 bases separating them. The length of the CDR3 is 15 residues. The DNA for the CDR3 is TGTGCCAGTAGTCCCCGATGGGATCCCTACAATGAGCAGTTCTTC. Protein: CASSPRWDPYNEQFF.

The chain carries TRBV5-5 and TRBJ2-3; no clear D. V dropped 1 base and J dropped 2 bases, with 8 bases sitting between them. Germline V CDR1 and CDR2: SGHKS, YYEKEE (reference sequence). This CDR3 is 14 amino acids long. The CDR3 DNA follows: TGTGCCAGCAGCTTGACCAGGTACACAGATACGCAGTATTTT. This gives the protein CASSLTRYTDTQYF. The full variable domain, in which reference TRBV5-5 and TRBJ2-3 provide the parts outside the CDR3, is DAGVTQSPTHLIKTRGQQVTLRCSPISGHKSVSWYQQVLGQGPQFIFQYYEKEERGRGNFPDRFSARQFPNYSSELNVNALLLGDSALYLCASSLTRYTDTQYFGPGTRLTVL.

This clone has only one observation. The chain combines TRBV28 with TRBJ1-2, with no clear D. Looked up from germline, CDR1 is MDHEN and CDR2 is SYDVKM. The CDR3 length is 13 residues. V lost 6 bases, J lost 5 bases, and 13 bases lay in between. CDR3 DNA: TGTGCCAGCAGCCTAGGAATGGGGTATGGCTACACCTTC. This translates into CASSLGMGYGYTF.

V usage is TRBV28 and J usage is TRBJ1-5, with D perhaps TRBD1 (6 bases). Trimming took 6 bases from V and 0 from J, leaving 12 bases between them. Germline values: CDR1 MDHEN, CDR2 SYDVKM. The CDR3 consists of 15 residues. CDR3 nucleotides: TGTGCCAGCAGACCCCGGACAGCTAGCAATCAGCCCCAGCATTTT. This encodes CASRPRTASNQPQHF.

This clone was seen once. V and J are TRBV7-9 and TRBJ1-1; 10 bases match TRBD1. The CDR3 covers 15 residues. V lost 5 bases, J lost 11 bases, and 14 bases stayed unmatched. Germline values: CDR1 SEHNR, CDR2 FQNEAQ (reference sequence). The CDR3 DNA follows: TGTGCCAGCAGCCCACCGGGACAGGGGAACACTGTCGCTTTCTTT. Residues: CASSPPGQGNTVAFF.

As regards this clone: Other DNA sequences within the sample encode an identical CDR3. The chain links TRBV18 to TRBJ2-7; 7 nucleotides agree with TRBD1. This CDR3 contains 14 residues. Germline V gene data show CDR1 as KGHSH and CDR2 as LQKENI. V lost 3 bases and J lost 0; bases outside the gene matches: 2. The chain's CDR3 is CASSPAGGSYEQYF. In DNA, the CDR3 is TGTGCCAGCTCACCCGCAGGGGGCTCCTACGAGCAGTACTTC. Together with reference TRBV18 and TRBJ2-7, the CDR3 gives the full variable domain: NAGVMQNPRHLVRRRGQEARLRCSPMKGHSHVYWYRQLPEEGLKFMVYLQKENIIDESGMPKERFSAEFPKEGPSILRIQQVVRGDSAAYFCASSPAGGSYEQYFGPGTRLTVT.

This chain joins TRBV5-4 and TRBJ2-3, with 8 nucleotides matching TRBD2. Germline V gene sequence: CDR1 SGHNT, CDR2 YYREEE (reference sequence). This CDR3 region has 16 residues. The J segment lost 3 bases and the V segment lost 4 bases, leaving 10 bases of the junction unmatched. CDR3 residues: CASSASSGFLTDTQYF. The CDR3 region has the DNA TGTGCCAGCAGCGCCTCTAGCGGGTTTTTAACAGATACGCAGTATTTT. Combining the CDR3 with reference TRBV5-4 and TRBJ2-3 gives the whole variable domain ETGVTQSPTHLIKTRGQQVTLRCSSQSGHNTVSWYQQALGQGPQFIFQYYREEENGRGNFPPRFSGLQFPNYSSELNVNALELDDSALYLCASSASSGFLTDTQYFGPGTRLTVL.

The chain recombines TRBV6-1 with TRBJ1-2; TRBD1 aligns across 7 bases. This CDR3 comprises 14 residues. Trimming at V came to 0 bases and at J to 5 bases, leaving 3 bases not matched to a gene. Germline values: CDR1 MNHNS, CDR2 SASEGT. Written as DNA, the CDR3 is TGTGCCAGCAGTGAAGCGACAGGGCGTTATGGCTACACCTTC. It codes for CASSEATGRYGYTF.